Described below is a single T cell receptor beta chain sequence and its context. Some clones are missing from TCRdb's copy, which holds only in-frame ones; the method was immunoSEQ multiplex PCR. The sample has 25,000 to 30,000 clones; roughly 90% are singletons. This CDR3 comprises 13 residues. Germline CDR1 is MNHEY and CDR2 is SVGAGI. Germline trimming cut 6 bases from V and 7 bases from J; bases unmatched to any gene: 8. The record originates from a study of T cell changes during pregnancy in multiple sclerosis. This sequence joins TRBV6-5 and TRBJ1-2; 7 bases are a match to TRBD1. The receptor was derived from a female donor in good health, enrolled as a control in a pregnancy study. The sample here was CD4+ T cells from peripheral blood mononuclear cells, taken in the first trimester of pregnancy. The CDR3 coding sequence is TGTGCCAGCAGGGGGGTTCAGGGGGGTGGCTACACCTTC. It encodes CASRGVQGGGYTF.